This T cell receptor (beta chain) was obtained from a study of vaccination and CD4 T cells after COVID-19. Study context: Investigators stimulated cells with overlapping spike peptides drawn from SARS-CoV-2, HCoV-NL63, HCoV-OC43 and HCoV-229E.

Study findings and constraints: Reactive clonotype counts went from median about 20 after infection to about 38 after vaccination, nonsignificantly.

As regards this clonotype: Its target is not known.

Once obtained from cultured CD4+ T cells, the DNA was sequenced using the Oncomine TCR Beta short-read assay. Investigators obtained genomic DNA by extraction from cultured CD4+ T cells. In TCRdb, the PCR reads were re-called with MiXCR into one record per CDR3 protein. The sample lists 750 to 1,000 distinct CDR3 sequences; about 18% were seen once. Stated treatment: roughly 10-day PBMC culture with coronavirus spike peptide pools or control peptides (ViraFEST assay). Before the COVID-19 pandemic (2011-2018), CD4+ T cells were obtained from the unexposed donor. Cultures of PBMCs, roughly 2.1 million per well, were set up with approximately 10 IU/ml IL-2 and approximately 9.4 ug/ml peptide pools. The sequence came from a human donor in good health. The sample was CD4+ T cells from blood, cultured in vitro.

The CDR3 nucleotides read TGTGCCATCAGTGAGTCTGGCAGGGGGGAAACTAACTATGGCTACACCTTC. It specifies CAISESGRGETNYGYTF. The chain combines TRBV10-3 with TRBJ1-2, with 7 bases matching TRBD1. Germline V lookup: CDR1 ENHRY, CDR2 SYGVKD. The trim removed 0 bases at V and 0 bases at J, leaving 7 bases unmatched. The CDR3 length is 17 residues.